Given below is one T cell receptor beta chain in context. Its specificity is not known. CDR3 size: 16 residues. Germline CDR1 and CDR2: MNHEY and SMNVEV (reference sequence). With V trimmed by 6 bases and J by 4 bases, 9 bases remained unmatched. The run of the v3.0 immunoSEQ assay was at survey level. Profiling relied on immunoSEQ multiplex PCR, and the TCRdb table lists in-frame clones only, not all of them. Of some 5,600 clones in the sample, roughly 78% were seen once. The sample originates from a study of long-term antiretroviral therapy in people with HIV. Study conclusions and caveats: Pre-ART-expanded clones dominated the repertoire at all time points. The study found that diversity rose after ART but stayed below transplant donor controls.

No fewer than two post-ART and no fewer than one pre-ART PBMC samples existed for each donor. This TCR derives from a man in his forties with HIV. The material was unsorted PBMCs, obtained 1.8 years before starting antiretroviral therapy. The V gene is TRBV27, the J gene TRBJ2-7; 13 nucleotides match TRBD2. The CDR3 DNA is TGTGCCAGCAGATCCCTGACTAGCGGGAGGACGTACGAGCAGTACTTC. Amino acids: CASRSLTSGRTYEQYF.